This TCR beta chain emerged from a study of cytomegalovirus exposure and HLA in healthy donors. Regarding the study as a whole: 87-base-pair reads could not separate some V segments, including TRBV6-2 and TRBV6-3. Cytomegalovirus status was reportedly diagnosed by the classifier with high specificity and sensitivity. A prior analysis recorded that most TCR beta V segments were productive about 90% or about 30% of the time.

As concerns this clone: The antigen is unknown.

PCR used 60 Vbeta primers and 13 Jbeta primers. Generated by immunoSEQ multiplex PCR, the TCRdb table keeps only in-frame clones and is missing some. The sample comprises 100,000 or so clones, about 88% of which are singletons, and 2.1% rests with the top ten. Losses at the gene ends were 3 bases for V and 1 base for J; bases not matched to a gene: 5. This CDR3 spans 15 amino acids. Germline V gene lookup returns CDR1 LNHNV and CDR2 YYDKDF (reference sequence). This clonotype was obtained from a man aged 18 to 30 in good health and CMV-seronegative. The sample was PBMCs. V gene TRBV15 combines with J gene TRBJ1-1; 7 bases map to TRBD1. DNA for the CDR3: TGTGCCACCAGCAGTGAGACAGGGCCGAACACTGAAGCTTTCTTT. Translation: CATSSETGPNTEAFF.